This T cell receptor beta chain originates from a study of vaccination effects on CD4 cells after COVID-19. Within the ViraFEST assay, antigen-specific CD4+ T cells underwent expansion with viral peptide pools prior to sequencing. Researchers isolated CD4+ T cells once less than twelve days of culture had elapsed. Vaccine recipients lacked prior SARS-CoV-2 infection and had negative nucleocapsid antibodies. Cultures had half their medium replaced with IL-2 medium on days 3 and 7. General study results and limits: Healthy vaccinees showed cross-reactivity with common cold coronaviruses in only 1 of 255 vaccine-induced clones.

The junction had 9 bases not matched to a gene; V was cut back by 1 base and J by 5 bases. The CDR3 loop spans 16 amino acids. Germline V gives CDR1 KGHDR, CDR2 SFDVKD. A note on this clone: Its antigen is undetermined.

Assay: immunoSEQ multiplex PCR; the TCRdb copy retains only in-frame clones and omits some. Of tens of thousands of clones listed, more than 70% are singletons. J is TRBJ2-5 and V is TRBV24-1, with 7 bases fitting TRBD2. The receptor was derived from a human donor who received a COVID-19 vaccine. Source: CD4+ T cells from PBMCs cultured with HCoV-NL63 spike peptides, taken before COVID-19 vaccination. CDR3 DNA sequence: TGTGCCACCAGTGATTTAAGAGCGGGGAGGGAGGAGACCCAGTACTTC. Translation: CATSDLRAGREETQYF.